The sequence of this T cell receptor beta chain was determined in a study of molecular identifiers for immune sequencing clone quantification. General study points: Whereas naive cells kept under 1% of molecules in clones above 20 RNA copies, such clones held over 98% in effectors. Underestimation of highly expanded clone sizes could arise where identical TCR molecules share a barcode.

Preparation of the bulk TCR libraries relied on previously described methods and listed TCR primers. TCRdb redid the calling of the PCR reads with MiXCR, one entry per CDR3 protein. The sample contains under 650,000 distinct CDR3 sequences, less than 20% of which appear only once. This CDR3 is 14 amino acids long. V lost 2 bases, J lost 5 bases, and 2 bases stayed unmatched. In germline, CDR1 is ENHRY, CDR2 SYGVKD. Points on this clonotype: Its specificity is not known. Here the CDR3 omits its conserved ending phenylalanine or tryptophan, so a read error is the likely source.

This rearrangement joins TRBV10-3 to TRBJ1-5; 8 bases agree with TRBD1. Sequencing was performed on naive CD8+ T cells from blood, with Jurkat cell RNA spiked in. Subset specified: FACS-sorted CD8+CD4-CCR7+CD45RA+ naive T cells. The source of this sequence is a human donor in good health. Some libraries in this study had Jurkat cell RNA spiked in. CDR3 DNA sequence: TGTGCCATCAGTGAGGGGACAGGCTATCAGCCCCAGCATTCT. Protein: CAISEGTGYQPQHS.